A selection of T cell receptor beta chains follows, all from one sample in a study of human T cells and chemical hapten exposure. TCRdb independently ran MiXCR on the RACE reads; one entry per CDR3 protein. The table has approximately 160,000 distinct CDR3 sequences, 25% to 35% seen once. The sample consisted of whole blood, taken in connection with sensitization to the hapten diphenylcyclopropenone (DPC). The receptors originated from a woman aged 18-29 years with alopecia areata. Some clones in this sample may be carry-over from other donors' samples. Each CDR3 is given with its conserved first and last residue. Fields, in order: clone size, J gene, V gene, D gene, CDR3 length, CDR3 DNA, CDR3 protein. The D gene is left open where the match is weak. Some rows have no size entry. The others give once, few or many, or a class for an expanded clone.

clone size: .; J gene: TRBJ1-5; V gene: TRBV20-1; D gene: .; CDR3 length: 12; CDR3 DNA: TGCAGTGCTAGAGCCGACAGAGGGCCCCAGCATTTT; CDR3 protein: CSARADRGPQHF
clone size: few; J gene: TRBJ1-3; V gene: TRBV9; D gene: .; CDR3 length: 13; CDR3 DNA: TGTGCCAGCAGCCGGACATCTGGAAACACCATATATTTT; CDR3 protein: CASSRTSGNTIYF
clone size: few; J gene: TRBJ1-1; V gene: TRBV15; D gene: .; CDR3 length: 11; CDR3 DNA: TGTGCCACCATCAGAGGCACTGAAGCTTTCTTT; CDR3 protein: CATIRGTEAFF
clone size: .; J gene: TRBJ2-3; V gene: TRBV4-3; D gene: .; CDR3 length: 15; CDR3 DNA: TGCGCCAGCAGCCACCGGGCCGACGGACCAGATACGCAGTATTTT; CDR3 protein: CASSHRADGPDTQYF
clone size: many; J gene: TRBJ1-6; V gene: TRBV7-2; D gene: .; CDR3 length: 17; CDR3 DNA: TGTGCCAGCAGCCCAGAGTGGGCGAGCTCCTATAATTCACCCCTCCACTTT; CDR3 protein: CASSPEWASSYNSPLHF
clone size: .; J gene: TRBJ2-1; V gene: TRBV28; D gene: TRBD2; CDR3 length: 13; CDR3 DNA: TGTGCCAGCAGGAACGGGGGGGCGCGAGAGCAGTTCTTC; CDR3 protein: CASRNGGAREQFF
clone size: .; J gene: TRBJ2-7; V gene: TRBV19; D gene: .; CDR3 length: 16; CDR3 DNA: TGTGCCAGTAGCTCGGGTGTGGCAGGGTCCGGTTACGAGCAGTACTTC; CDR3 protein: CASSSGVAGSGYEQYF
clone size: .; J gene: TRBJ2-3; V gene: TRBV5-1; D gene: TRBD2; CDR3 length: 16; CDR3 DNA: TGCGCCAGCAGCTTGGATAGCGGGGGTACGATAGATACGCAGTATTTT; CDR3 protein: CASSLDSGGTIDTQYF
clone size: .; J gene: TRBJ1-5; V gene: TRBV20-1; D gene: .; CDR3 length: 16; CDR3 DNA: TGCAGTGCTAGTGTGGGGGCTGGGTTTGGCAATCAGCCCCAGCATTTT; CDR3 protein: CSASVGAGFGNQPQHF
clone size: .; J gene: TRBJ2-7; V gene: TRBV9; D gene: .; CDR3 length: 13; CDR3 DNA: TGTGCCAGCAGCGTAGGGGTTAGGAACGAGCAGTACTTC; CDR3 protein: CASSVGVRNEQYF
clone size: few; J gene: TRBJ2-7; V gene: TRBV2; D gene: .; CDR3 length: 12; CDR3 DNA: TGTGCCAGCAACCGACAGCCCTCCGAGCAGTACTTC; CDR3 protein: CASNRQPSEQYF
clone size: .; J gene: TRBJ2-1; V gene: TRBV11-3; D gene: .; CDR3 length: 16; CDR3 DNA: TGTGCCAGCAGCCCCTTAGGGGGACCCTCCTACAATGAGCAGTTCTTC; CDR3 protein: CASSPLGGPSYNEQFF
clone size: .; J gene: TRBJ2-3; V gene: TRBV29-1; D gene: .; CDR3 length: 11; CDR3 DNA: TGCAGCGGGACTATCACAGATACGCAGTATTTT; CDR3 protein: CSGTITDTQYF
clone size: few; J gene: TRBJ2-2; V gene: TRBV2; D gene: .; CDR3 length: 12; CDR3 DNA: TGTGCCAGCAGGGTGTACAGCGGGGAGCTGTTTTTT; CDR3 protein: CASRVYSGELFF
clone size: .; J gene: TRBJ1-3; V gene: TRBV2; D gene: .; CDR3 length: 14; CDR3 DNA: TGTGCCAGCAGTCGGACAGAGTCTGGAAACACCATATATTTT; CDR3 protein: CASSRTESGNTIYF
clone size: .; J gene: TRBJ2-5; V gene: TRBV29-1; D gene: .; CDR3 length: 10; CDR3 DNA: TGCAGCGTCGAACGAGAGACCCAGTACTTC; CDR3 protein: CSVERETQYF
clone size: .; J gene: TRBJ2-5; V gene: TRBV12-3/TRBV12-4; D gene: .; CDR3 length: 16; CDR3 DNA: TGTGCCAGCAGAGTTAGGAACCAGTTTACCCAAGAGACCCAGTACTTC; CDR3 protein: CASRVRNQFTQETQYF
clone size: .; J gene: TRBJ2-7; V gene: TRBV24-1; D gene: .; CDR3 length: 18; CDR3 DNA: TGTGCCACCAGTGGACCCCCCGATTGGGATCCTGGAGGGTACGAGCAGTACTTC; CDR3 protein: CATSGPPDWDPGGYEQYF
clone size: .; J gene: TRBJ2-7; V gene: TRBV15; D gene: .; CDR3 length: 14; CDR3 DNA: TGTGCCACCAGCGCCGGGACGGCCTCCTACGAGCAGTACTTC; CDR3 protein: CATSAGTASYEQYF
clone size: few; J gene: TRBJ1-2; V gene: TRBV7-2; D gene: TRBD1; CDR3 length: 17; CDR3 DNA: TGTGCCAGCAGCTATTGGGACAGGGCGGATCCTAGCTATGGCTACACCTTC; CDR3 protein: CASSYWDRADPSYGYTF
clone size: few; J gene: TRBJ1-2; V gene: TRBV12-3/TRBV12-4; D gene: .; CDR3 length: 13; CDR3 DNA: TGTGCCAGCAGTTTAGTAGGTTCCCCTGGCTACACCTTC; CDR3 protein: CASSLVGSPGYTF
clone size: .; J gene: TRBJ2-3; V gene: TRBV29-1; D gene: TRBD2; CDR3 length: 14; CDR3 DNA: TGCAGCGTCATCGGGACTAGCGGAATAGATACGCAGTATTTT; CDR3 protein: CSVIGTSGIDTQYF